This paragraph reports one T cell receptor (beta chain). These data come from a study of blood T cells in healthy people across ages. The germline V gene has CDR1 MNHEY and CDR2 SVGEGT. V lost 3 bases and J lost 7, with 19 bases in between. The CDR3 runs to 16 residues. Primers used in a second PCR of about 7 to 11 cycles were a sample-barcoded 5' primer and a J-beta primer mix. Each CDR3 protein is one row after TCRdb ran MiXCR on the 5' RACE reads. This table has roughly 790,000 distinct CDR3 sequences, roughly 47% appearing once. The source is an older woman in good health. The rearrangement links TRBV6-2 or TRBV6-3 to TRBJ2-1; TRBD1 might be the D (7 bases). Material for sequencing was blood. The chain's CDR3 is CASSYLSMTGRNEQFF. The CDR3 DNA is TGTGCCAGCAGTTATCTCTCTATGACAGGGAGGAATGAGCAGTTCTTC.